This entry lists 27 T cell receptor beta chains sequenced from one sample in a study of blood T cell repertoires in COVID-19. The repertoire was sequenced with immunoSEQ multiplex PCR; TCRdb's copy has only in-frame clones and lacks some. Of some 180,000 clones listed, roughly 84% are singletons. Sequencing used peripheral blood. These receptors came from a woman in her thirties or forties with COVID-19, enrolled during active disease.

J is TRBJ1-6 and V is TRBV18; the D gene is possibly TRBD1 (6 bases). V was shortened by 2 bases and J by 5 bases, with 16 bases between the two germline ends. Germline V CDR1 and CDR2: KGHSH, LQKENI. The CDR3 consists of 17 residues. The CDR3 region is CASSPSAGVYDNSPLHF. The CDR3 DNA reads as TGTGCCAGCTCACCATCGGCAGGGGTATATGATAATTCACCCCTCCACTTT.

The J gene is TRBJ2-1, the V gene TRBV9; 12 bases align to TRBD2. The J segment lost 7 bases and the V segment lost 5 bases, leaving 7 bases of the junction unmatched. The CDR3 consists of 15 residues. Germline V gene data show CDR1 as SGDLS and CDR2 as YYNGEE. CDR3: CASSELAGGSNEQFF. CDR3 coding DNA: TGTGCCAGCAGTGAGCTAGCGGGAGGGTCTAATGAGCAGTTCTTC.

The CDR3 nucleotides are TGTGCCAGCAGCCAGCCGGGACTAGCGGGAGTTGAGACCCAGTACTTC. This encodes CASSQPGLAGVETQYF. The chain links TRBV14 to TRBJ2-5; 14 bases match TRBD2. Germline loops: CDR1 SGHDN, CDR2 FVKESK. Germline trimming cut 3 bases from V and 5 bases from J; bases unmatched to any gene: 5. The CDR3 sequence is 16 residues long.

This chain links TRBV11-2 with TRBJ2-3; D might be TRBD2 (6 bases). The CDR3 is 14 residues long. V was cut by 8 bases and J by 0 bases, with 12 bases left in between. Germline CDR1 reads SGHAT; CDR2 reads FQNNGV. This CDR3 reads CASRGGDSTDTQYF. CDR3 coding DNA: TGTGCCAGCCGTGGAGGGGATAGCACAGATACGCAGTATTTT.

The V and J genes are TRBV3-1 (or the pseudogene TRBV3-2) and TRBJ2-7; D might be TRBD2 (6 bases). The germline V gene encodes CDR1 LGHDT and CDR2 YNNKEL (reference sequence). The CDR3 consists of 15 residues. The V end lost 4 bases, the J end lost 3 bases, and 16 bases lay between the germline ends. CDR3 residues: CASSPAYGSIYEQYF. CDR3 nucleotides: TGTGCCAGCAGCCCAGCGTACGGGAGTATCTACGAGCAGTACTTC.

The V call is TRBV4-1, the J call TRBJ2-5, with TRBD1 matching 7 bases. Germline V gives CDR1 MGHRA, CDR2 YSYEKL. V was clipped by 4 bases and J by 5 bases; unmatched bases: 4. CDR3 length: 13 residues. The CDR3 sequence: CASSLGTEETQYF. CDR3 coding DNA: TGCGCCAGCAGCCTCGGGACAGAGGAGACCCAGTACTTC.

V is TRBV5-8 and J is TRBJ1-2; a possible D gene is TRBD1 (6 bases). Germline values: CDR1 SGHTS, CDR2 YDEGEE. V lost 2 bases, J lost 3 bases, and 11 bases lay in between. The length of the CDR3 is 14 residues. CDR3 in amino acids: CASSFGYRDYGYTF. As DNA, the CDR3 is TGTGCCAGCAGCTTCGGGTACAGGGACTATGGCTACACCTTC.

The chain employs TRBV6-5 and TRBJ1-5; D is perhaps TRBD1 (5 bases). Germline CDR1 reads MNHEY; CDR2 reads SVGAGI. The V gene lost 7 bases and the J gene lost 6 bases, with 19 bases spanning the gap. There are 15 residues in the CDR3. The CDR3 region has the DNA TGTGCCAGCACCGCCACACCAGGGAAGGGTCAGCCCCAGCATTTT. Translating gives CASTATPGKGQPQHF.

The rearrangement links TRBV29-1 to TRBJ2-7, with no clear D. Between the trimmed V and J ends, which lost 3 bases and 7 bases, there was a span of 16 bases. Germline V gene data show CDR1 as SQVTM and CDR2 as ANQGSEA. The CDR3 totals 13 residues. In nucleotides, the CDR3 is TGCAGCGTTGACGTCGGTGGTCCTAGGGAGCAGTACTTC. It is translated as CSVDVGGPREQYF.

V usage is TRBV19 and J usage is TRBJ1-5, with 10 bases lining up with TRBD1. The germline V gene has CDR1 LNHDA and CDR2 SQIVND (reference sequence). The CDR3 contains 15 residues. V lost 3 bases, J lost 7 bases, and 6 bases stayed unmatched. CDR3 amino acids: CASSIMTGGRQPQHF. The CDR3 nucleotides read TGTGCCAGTAGTATTATGACAGGGGGCCGCCAGCCCCAGCATTTT.

This sequence joins TRBV6-5 and TRBJ2-3, with TRBD1 matching over 7 bases. Germline values: CDR1 MNHEY, CDR2 SVGAGI. The CDR3 is made up of 15 amino acids. V lost 1 base to trimming and J lost 5 bases; unmatched junction nucleotides: 6. DNA of the CDR3: TGTGCCAGCAGTTACTACGCTACAGGGGTAGATACGCAGTATTTT. Translated: CASSYYATGVDTQYF.

This clone was seen once. The genes are TRBV6-6 and TRBJ1-4; D call uncertain. CDR3 length: 12 amino acids. Trimming took 7 bases from V and 8 from J, leaving 11 bases between them. Germline V lookup: CDR1 MNHNY, CDR2 SVGAGI (reference sequence). DNA for the CDR3: TGTGCCAGCACCACCAGCGGGGAAAAACTGTTTTTT. It codes for CASTTSGEKLFF.

The chain recombines TRBV10-1 with TRBJ2-7, with TRBD1 matching 9 bases. The length of the CDR3 is 14 residues. With V trimmed by 4 bases and J by 4 bases, 5 bases remained unmatched. Germline V gene sequence: CDR1 WNHNN, CDR2 SYGVQD (reference sequence). CDR3 nucleotides: TGCGCCAGCAGTGCAACAGGGGGCCGGTACGAGCAGTACTTC. Its translation is CASSATGGRYEQYF.

This rearrangement joins TRBV29-1 to TRBJ2-1, with D perhaps TRBD2 (5 bases). CDR3 length: 14 residues. The V and J ends lost 3 bases and 0 bases respectively, with 9 bases between them. Looked up from germline, CDR1 is SQVTM and CDR2 is ANQGSEA. In DNA form, the CDR3 reads TGCAGCGTTGAGGGAGACGACTCCTACAATGAGCAGTTCTTC. The encoded protein is CSVEGDDSYNEQFF.

The rearrangement joins TRBV5-1 to TRBJ1-1; 8 positions match TRBD1. Germline V gene lookup returns CDR1 SGHRS and CDR2 YFSETQ. The V gene end was trimmed by 3 bases and the J gene end by 11 bases; junction bases not matched to a gene: 6. The CDR3 extends over 12 amino acids. The CDR3 protein is CASSYGQGKAFF. CDR3 coding DNA: TGCGCCAGCAGCTACGGACAGGGCAAGGCTTTCTTT.

The chain has TRBV27 and TRBJ1-4, with 7 positions matching TRBD1. Germline V CDR1 and CDR2: MNHEY, SMNVEV (reference sequence). This CDR3 region has 16 residues. The junction had 8 bases not matched to a gene; V was cut back by 7 bases and J by 0 bases. The CDR3 coding sequence is TGTGCCAGCAAGTCTTGGAGGGGGCCAACTAATGAAAAACTGTTTTTT. Protein product: CASKSWRGPTNEKLFF.

V gene TRBV6-1 combines with J gene TRBJ2-7, with TRBD1 matching 9 bases. This CDR3 region has 13 residues. The trim removed 10 bases at V and 4 bases at J, leaving 8 bases unmatched. From germline, CDR1 is MNHNS and CDR2 SASEGT. The CDR3 is CATSVQGAYEQYF. CDR3 bases: TGTGCCACCTCCGTACAGGGGGCTTACGAGCAGTACTTC.

This clone was counted only a few times. The chain links TRBV5-6 to TRBJ2-3; 11 bases line up with TRBD1. Germline V gene sequence: CDR1 SGHDT, CDR2 YYEEEE. With V trimmed by 4 bases and J by 4 bases, 5 bases remained unmatched. The CDR3 spans 15 residues. The CDR3 nucleotides are TGTGCCAGCAGCCCTCCGGGACAGGGGGCAGATACGCAGTATTTT. Translated, it gives CASSPPGQGADTQYF. The full variable domain, rest sourced from reference TRBV5-6 and TRBJ2-3, is DAGVTQSPTHLIKTRGQQVTLRCSPKSGHDTVSWYQQALGQGPQFIFQYYEEEERQRGNFPDRFSGHQFPNYSSELNVNALLLGDSALYLCASSPPGQGADTQYFGPGTRLTVL.

This sequence joins TRBV29-1 and TRBJ1-3, with TRBD1 matching 7 bases. Looked up from germline, CDR1 is SQVTM and CDR2 is ANQGSEA. CDR3 length: 11 residues. V dropped 4 bases and J dropped 8; count of bases not matched to a gene: 2. This CDR3 is CSVGDRHTIYF. The DNA of the CDR3 is TGCAGCGTTGGGGACAGACACACCATATATTTT.

The V call is TRBV5-6, the J call TRBJ2-7; 9 nucleotides match TRBD2. The CDR3 has 14 residues. CDR1 and CDR2 from the germline V gene are SGHDT and YYEEEE. With V trimmed by 1 base and J by 3 bases, 2 bases remained unmatched. CDR3 sequence reads: CASSLPSGVYEQYF. The CDR3 region has the DNA TGTGCCAGCAGCTTGCCTAGCGGGGTCTACGAGCAGTACTTC.

This clone was found once. The chain is built from TRBV6-1 and TRBJ1-5, with D maybe TRBD1 (5 bases). CDR3 length: 14 amino acids. Looked up from germline, CDR1 is MNHNS and CDR2 is SASEGT. Trimming removed 3 bases at V and 6 bases at J, with 12 bases between. The CDR3 loop reads CASSEFRGSQPQHF. The CDR3 DNA reads TGTGCCAGCAGTGAGTTTCGGGGGAGTCAGCCCCAGCATTTT.

This clone was seen just once. The CDR3, as DNA: TGTGCCAGCAGCTCCACAGGGGGGATTAACTATGGCTACACCTTC. This translates into CASSSTGGINYGYTF. The V call is TRBV2, the J call TRBJ1-2; TRBD1 agrees at 8 bases. The CDR3 is 15 amino acids. Germline values: CDR1 SNHLY, CDR2 FYNNEI. Germline trimming cut 6 bases from V and 1 base from J; bases unmatched to any gene: 7.

This chain uses TRBV6-1 with TRBJ1-1, with TRBD1 as a possible D gene (5 bases). Germline values: CDR1 MNHNS, CDR2 SASEGT. This CDR3 comprises 15 residues. V was trimmed by 2 bases and J by 6 bases, leaving 16 bases between them. CDR3 sequence: CASSEYGGGSAEAFF. For the CDR3, the DNA is TGTGCCAGCAGTGAATACGGGGGAGGTAGCGCTGAAGCTTTCTTT.

The V and J genes are TRBV27 and TRBJ2-7; a possible D gene is TRBD1 (5 bases). V lost 0 bases, J lost 0 bases, and 9 bases lay in between. The length of the CDR3 is 15 residues. Per the germline V gene, CDR1 is MNHEY and CDR2 is SMNVEV (reference sequence). The CDR3: CASSLSSDSSYEQYF. The DNA of the CDR3 is TGTGCCAGCAGTTTATCCAGCGACAGCTCCTACGAGCAGTACTTC.

The chain has TRBV7-6 and TRBJ2-3; TRBD1 matches 8 bases. Germline CDR1 reads SGHVS; CDR2 reads FNYEAQ. This CDR3 is 17 amino acids long. After removal of 4 bases from V and 3 bases from J, the junction contained 12 bases not matched to a gene. The CDR3, as DNA: TGTGCCAGCAGCTCACCGACAGGGGTGGGTCTAACAGATACGCAGTATTTT. Residues: CASSSPTGVGLTDTQYF.

V usage is TRBV19 and J usage is TRBJ1-1; D is ambiguous. CDR3 size: 14 residues. V gave up 7 bases and J gave up 5 bases, with 17 bases separating them. Per the germline V gene, CDR1 is LNHDA and CDR2 is SQIVND (reference sequence). The DNA of the CDR3 is TGTGCCAGTATCCCCCCGGGGTATGAAACTGAAGCTTTCTTT. It translates to CASIPPGYETEAFF.

The V call is TRBV6-5, the J call TRBJ1-1, with 9 bases lining up with TRBD1. CDR3 size: 16 residues. Unmatched junction bases numbered 9, after V lost 4 bases and J lost 3 bases. Germline V CDR1 and CDR2: MNHEY, SVGAGI. The CDR3 here is CASSSGQGEIDTEAFF. In nucleotides, the CDR3 is TGTGCCAGCAGTTCGGGACAGGGTGAAATAGACACTGAAGCTTTCTTT.